The sequence of this T cell receptor (beta chain) was determined in a study of blood T cell repertoires in COVID-19. TCRdb's copy holds only in-frame clones and misses some; the assay was immunoSEQ multiplex PCR. The sample carries about 310,000 clones, approximately 89% recorded once. The receptor was derived from a woman aged 45-60 years who had recovered from COVID-19. Sequencing was done on a sample of peripheral blood.

The CDR3 sequence is CASRAGTGGYEQYF. The DNA for the CDR3 is TGTGCCAGCAGGGCCGGGACAGGGGGCTACGAGCAGTACTTC. V and J are TRBV28 and TRBJ2-7, with 11 bases that match TRBD1. Germline assignment: CDR1 MDHEN and CDR2 SYDVKM. The CDR3 is 14 amino acids. V trimming: 6 bases; J trimming: 3 bases; junction bases outside the gene matches: 4.